Listed below are T cell receptor beta chains from one sample, sequenced in a study of radiation and T cells in renal cell carcinoma. Method: immunoSEQ multiplex PCR; TCRdb's copy keeps in-frame clones and lacks some. The data contain some 140,000 clones, around nine tenths of them singletons. The sequenced sample was blood, obtained from a patient whose treatment included radiotherapy and nephrectomy. These receptors were obtained from a woman aged 50 to 65 with renal cell carcinoma. The CDR3 runs from the conserved cysteine through the conserved F or W. The D gene is left open where the match is weak. Size values are once, few and many counts, or a class for expanded clones, and some rows have none.

D gene	V gene	clone size	J gene	CDR3 protein	CDR3 DNA
NA	TRBV18	NA	TRBJ1-4	CASSPQGTNEKLFF	TGTGCCAGCTCACCCCAGGGGACTAATGAAAAACTGTTTTTT
NA	TRBV13	NA	TRBJ1-1	CASSVRAGNTEAFF	TGTGCCAGCAGCGTTCGGGCAGGGAACACTGAAGCTTTCTTT
TRBD2	TRBV10-1	NA	TRBJ2-1	CASSKTSGVGNEQFF	TGCGCCAGCAGCAAGACTAGCGGGGTTGGCAATGAGCAGTTCTTC
NA	TRBV6-5	NA	TRBJ1-3	CASTSTAPSGNTIYF	TGTGCCAGCACCTCTACAGCCCCCTCTGGAAACACCATATATTTT
NA	TRBV4-2	NA	TRBJ1-3	CASSQVWGTGNTIYF	TGTGCCAGCAGCCAAGTGTGGGGCACTGGAAACACCATATATTTT
NA	TRBV10-2	NA	TRBJ2-7	CASSESVVYF	TGCGCCAGCAGTGAGTCTGTGGTGTACTTC
NA	TRBV7-8	NA	TRBJ2-5	CASSLSLAEETQYF	TGTGCCAGCAGCTTGTCTTTAGCGGAAGAGACCCAGTACTTC
TRBD1	TRBV7-2	once	TRBJ1-5	CASSLGDRVNQPQHF	TGTGCCAGCAGCTTAGGGGACAGGGTCAATCAGCCCCAGCATTTT
NA	TRBV5-4	NA	TRBJ1-1	CASSSPSDTEAFF	TGTGCCAGCAGTTCGCCCTCTGACACTGAAGCTTTCTTT
NA	TRBV30	NA	TRBJ2-5	CAWRASGVHQETQYF	TGTGCCTGGAGAGCCTCTGGTGTACACCAAGAGACCCAGTACTTC
NA	TRBV7-9	NA	TRBJ2-7	CASSSTGYEQYF	TGTGCCAGCAGCTCGACAGGCTACGAGCAGTACTTC
NA	TRBV15	few	TRBJ1-1	CATSRGTGYAEAFF	TGTGCCACCAGCAGAGGTACAGGTTACGCTGAAGCTTTCTTT
NA	TRBV4-1	NA	TRBJ1-2	CASSRASEQGRGYTF	TGCGCCAGCAGCCGGGCCTCAGAGCAGGGGCGGGGCTACACCTTC
NA	TRBV5-1	NA	TRBJ2-3	CASSSTLDTQYF	TGCGCCAGCAGCTCGACACTAGATACGCAGTATTTT
NA	TRBV5-1	NA	TRBJ2-1	CASSYGTPGPYNEQFF	TGCGCCAGCAGCTACGGGACTCCTGGCCCCTACAATGAGCAGTTCTTC
NA	TRBV11-2	once	TRBJ1-1	CASSPRRGNTEAFF	TGTGCCAGCAGCCCCCGGAGGGGGAACACTGAAGCTTTCTTT
TRBD1	TRBV10-3	once	TRBJ1-2	CAIRGTGGGYTF	TGTGCCATCAGGGGGACAGGTGGTGGCTACACCTTC